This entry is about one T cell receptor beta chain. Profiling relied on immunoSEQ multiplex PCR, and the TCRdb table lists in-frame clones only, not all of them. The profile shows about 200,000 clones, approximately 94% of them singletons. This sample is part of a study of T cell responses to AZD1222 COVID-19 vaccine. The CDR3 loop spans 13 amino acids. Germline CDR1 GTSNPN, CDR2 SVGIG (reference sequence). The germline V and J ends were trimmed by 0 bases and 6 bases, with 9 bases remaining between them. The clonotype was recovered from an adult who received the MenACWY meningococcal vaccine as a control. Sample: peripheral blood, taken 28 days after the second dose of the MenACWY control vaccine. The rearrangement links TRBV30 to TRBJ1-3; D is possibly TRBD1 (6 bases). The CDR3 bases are TGTGCCTGGAGTGTAGGGGGTGAAAACACCATATATTTT. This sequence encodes CAWSVGGENTIYF.